Each of the 10 T cell receptor beta chains below was sequenced from the same sample in a study of cytomegalovirus exposure and HLA in healthy donors. With 60 Vbeta and 13 Jbeta primers, the PCR was carried out. TCRdb's copy holds only in-frame clones and misses some; the assay was immunoSEQ multiplex PCR. The repertoire has 50,000 to 70,000 clones, 65% to 85% of them found once; the top ten carry almost 6%. The specimen sequenced was PBMCs. The receptors originated from a male donor in good health and CMV-seronegative.

The chain combines TRBV4-2 with TRBJ1-1, with TRBD1 matching 8 bases. This CDR3 contains 16 residues. CDR1 and CDR2 (germline): LGHNA, YNFKEQ. Unmatched junction bases numbered 7, after V lost 3 bases and J lost 1 base. The CDR3 nucleotides are TGTGCCAGCAGCCACTGGACAGGGAGCAGGAACACTGAAGCTTTCTTT. Translated, it gives CASSHWTGSRNTEAFF.

The chain uses TRBV20-1 and TRBJ1-1; 7 positions match TRBD1. CDR1 is DFQATT, CDR2 SNEGSKA, per germline (reference sequence). After removal of 6 bases from V and 6 bases from J, the junction contained 4 bases not matched to a gene. The CDR3 spans 11 residues. CDR3 sequence (DNA): TGCAGTGCGGCAGACAGGGCTGAAGCTTTCTTT. Translated: CSAADRAEAFF.

V is TRBV19 and J is TRBJ1-5, with D unclear. This CDR3 has 13 residues. The germline V gene has CDR1 LNHDA and CDR2 SQIVND (reference sequence). V was clipped by 9 bases and J by 0 bases, with 9 bases between them. As DNA, the CDR3 is TGTGCCAGCTGTCGGGGTAGCAATCAGCCCCAGCATTTT. This translates into CASCRGSNQPQHF.

The CDR3 spells CSVDQGYEQYF. For the CDR3, the DNA is TGCAGCGTTGACCAGGGCTACGAGCAGTACTTC. The chain has TRBV29-1 and TRBJ2-7, with D possibly TRBD1 on 5 matching bases. This CDR3 contains 11 residues. Germline CDR1 SQVTM, CDR2 ANQGSEA. V lost 3 bases, J lost 3 bases, and 6 bases lay in between.

This clone was observed a handful of times. The chain uses TRBV27 and TRBJ1-4; 8 nucleotides align to TRBD1. Per the germline V gene, CDR1 is MNHEY and CDR2 is SMNVEV (reference sequence). The CDR3 length is 16 residues. The ends lost 1 base at V and 7 bases at J; junction bases unmatched: 8. This CDR3 is CASSLWAGGSGEKLFF. As DNA, the CDR3 is TGTGCCAGCAGTTTATGGGCAGGGGGCTCGGGTGAAAAACTGTTTTTT.

The rearrangement joins TRBV9 to TRBJ2-1; 9 nucleotides agree with TRBD1. J gave up 2 bases and V 0 bases, and 3 bases lay outside the gene matches. From germline, CDR1 is SGDLS and CDR2 YYNGEE. This CDR3 region has 16 residues. CDR3 protein: CASSVEQGATYNEQFF. The CDR3 DNA reads TGTGCCAGCAGCGTAGAACAGGGGGCCACCTACAATGAGCAGTTCTTC.

This clone was counted a few times. V gene TRBV7-2 combines with J gene TRBJ2-7; TRBD2 is a possible D gene (5 bases). The V gene's germline CDR1 is SGHTA and CDR2 FQGNSA. Between the trimmed V and J ends, which lost 2 bases and 0 bases, there was a span of 11 bases. The CDR3 is made up of 15 amino acids. CDR3 DNA sequence: TGTGCCAGCAGCTTATCAGGTGGGAGCTCCTACGAGCAGTACTTC. Protein sequence: CASSLSGGSSYEQYF. The whole variable domain, remainder taken from reference TRBV7-2 and TRBJ2-7, is GAGVSQSPSNKVTEKGKDVELRCDPISGHTALYWYRQSLGQGLEFLIYFQGNSAPDKSGLPSDRFSAERTGGSVSTLTIQRTQQEDSAVYLCASSLSGGSSYEQYFGPGTRLTVT.

The chain joins TRBV6-4 to TRBJ2-2; a possible D gene is TRBD2 (5 bases). This CDR3 has 13 amino acids. Germline CDR1 reads MRHNA; CDR2 reads SNTAGT. V shed 8 bases and J shed 4 bases, with 11 bases lying between them. CDR3: CASATSTTGELFF. The CDR3 DNA reads as TGTGCCAGCGCCACTAGTACCACCGGGGAGCTGTTTTTT.

The V call is TRBV7-7, the J call TRBJ2-7, with 8 bases lining up with TRBD1. Germline CDR1 and CDR2: SSHAT and FNYEAQ (reference sequence). CDR3 length: 15 residues. Trimming at V came to 1 base and at J to 1 base, leaving 3 bases not matched to a gene. The chain's CDR3 is CASSLGTGGSYEQYF. The CDR3 coding sequence is TGTGCCAGCAGCTTAGGAACAGGGGGGTCCTACGAGCAGTACTTC.

V gene TRBV4-3 combines with J gene TRBJ2-1; tentatively, D is TRBD2 (6 bases). Trimming shortened V by 0 bases and J by 0 bases, and 12 bases separated the two germline ends. The CDR3 runs 17 residues. In germline, CDR1 is LGHNA, CDR2 YSLEER. CDR3 in amino acids: CASSQDGDFSSYNEQFF. The DNA of the CDR3 is TGCGCCAGCAGCCAAGATGGGGACTTTAGCTCCTACAATGAGCAGTTCTTC.